The 22 T cell receptor beta chains below come from one sample, sequenced in a study of blood T cell repertoires in COVID-19. Generated by immunoSEQ multiplex PCR, the TCRdb table keeps only in-frame clones and is missing some. Of a few hundred thousand clones in the sample, 80% to 85% were seen once. The sample comprised PBMCs or T cells enriched from blood (not recorded which). Source of these receptors: a man aged 50-60 years who had recovered from COVID-19.

This chain links TRBV29-1 with TRBJ1-3; D may be TRBD1 (6 bases). The CDR3 is 13 residues long. Germline loops: CDR1 SQVTM, CDR2 ANQGSEA. Between the trimmed V and J ends, which lost 4 bases and 1 base, there was a span of 8 bases. CDR3 residues: CSVVRGSGNTIYF. In DNA, the CDR3 is TGCAGCGTTGTGAGGGGGTCTGGAAACACCATATATTTT.

The chain has TRBV5-6 and TRBJ1-2; TRBD1 matches at 8 bases. With 4 bases clipped from V and 4 bases from J, the junction kept 6 bases outside the gene matches. The CDR3 totals 14 residues. The germline gives CDR1 SGHDT, CDR2 YYEEEE. The CDR3 is CASSKDRELYGYTF. The CDR3 DNA reads as TGTGCCAGCAGCAAGGACAGGGAGCTCTATGGCTACACCTTC.

The chain is built from TRBV4-2 and TRBJ2-7; 10 bases are shared with TRBD1. V gave up 4 bases and J gave up 5 bases; unmatched junction bases: 5. CDR3 size: 14 residues. The germline gives CDR1 LGHNA, CDR2 YNFKEQ. CDR3 DNA sequence: TGTGCCAGCAGCCCCGGGACAGGGGTCCACGAGCAGTACTTC. The encoded protein is CASSPGTGVHEQYF.

The chain joins TRBV27 to TRBJ2-3, with 9 bases identical to TRBD2. The CDR3 covers 17 residues. CDR1 and CDR2 (germline): MNHEY, SMNVEV (reference sequence). V trimming: 5 bases; J trimming: 3 bases; junction bases outside the gene matches: 12. The CDR3 coding sequence is TGTGCCAGCAGTCCACCCAGGACTAGCGTTGTAACAGATACGCAGTATTTT. Translating gives CASSPPRTSVVTDTQYF.

V is TRBV19 and J is TRBJ2-4, with TRBD1 matching 7 bases. This CDR3 is built from 15 residues. Germline CDR1 LNHDA, CDR2 SQIVND (reference sequence). Germline trimming cut 4 bases from V and 3 bases from J; bases unmatched to any gene: 6. The CDR3 coding sequence is TGTGCCAGTAGTAACCCCGACAGGGACAAAAACATTCAGTACTTC. It encodes CASSNPDRDKNIQYF.

The CDR3 here is CASSHLGRGGRSYEQYF. The CDR3 nucleotides are TGCGCCAGCAGCCATCTAGGGCGGGGGGGCAGGTCCTACGAGCAGTACTTC. The chain employs TRBV4-1 and TRBJ2-7; 9 nucleotides align to TRBD2. The germline V gene encodes CDR1 MGHRA and CDR2 YSYEKL. The CDR3 loop spans 17 amino acids. The V segment lost 3 bases and the J segment 1 base; nucleotides outside the gene matches: 10.

V and J are TRBV19 and TRBJ1-5; the D gene is possibly TRBD1 (5 bases). V was pared by 5 bases and J by 2 bases, with 7 bases between. The V gene's germline CDR1 is LNHDA and CDR2 SQIVND (reference sequence). The CDR3 sequence is 13 residues long. The CDR3 region is CASSPRGNQPQHF. The DNA for the CDR3 is TGTGCCAGTAGTCCCAGGGGCAATCAGCCCCAGCATTTT.

The CDR3 sequence: CASSPGSRGQSEAFF. The CDR3 DNA reads TGTGCCAGCTCACCAGGTAGCAGGGGGCAGTCTGAAGCTTTCTTT. The chain employs TRBV18 and TRBJ1-1; 8 bases fit TRBD1. Looked up from germline, CDR1 is KGHSH and CDR2 is LQKENI. CDR3 length equals 15 residues. The J segment lost 6 bases and the V segment lost 2 bases, leaving 8 bases of the junction unmatched.

The V and J genes are TRBV6-2 or TRBV6-3 and TRBJ2-1; weak D call: TRBD2 (5 bases). The CDR3 consists of 16 residues. Germline V lookup: CDR1 MNHEY, CDR2 SVGEGT. V was cut by 0 bases and J by 10 bases, with 19 bases left in between. The CDR3 is CASSYSSSGSRREQFF. The CDR3 DNA is TGTGCCAGCAGTTACTCCTCCTCGGGAAGTAGGAGGGAGCAGTTCTTC.

The genes are TRBV7-2 and TRBJ2-7, with 11 bases aligning to TRBD2. Per germline, CDR1 SGHTA and CDR2 FQGNSA. V gave up 1 base and J gave up 4 bases; unmatched junction bases: 3. This CDR3 is 15 amino acids long. The CDR3 reads CASSLVGTSGYEQYF. Here the CDR3 DNA reads TGTGCCAGCAGCTTAGTCGGGACTAGCGGATACGAGCAGTACTTC.

This chain connects TRBV3-1 (or the pseudogene TRBV3-2) to TRBJ1-2; 7 nucleotides match TRBD1. There are 14 residues in the CDR3. J lost 3 bases, V lost 4 bases, and 5 bases had no gene match. Germline-derived CDR1 and CDR2 are LGHDT and YNNKEL (reference sequence). CDR3 sequence reads: CASSPTGADYGYTF. The DNA of the CDR3 is TGTGCCAGCAGCCCAACAGGGGCAGACTATGGCTACACCTTC.

The chain recombines TRBV6-6 with TRBJ2-7, with D possibly being TRBD1 (6 bases). V was shortened by 2 bases and J by 4 bases, with 9 bases between the two germline ends. There are 13 residues in the CDR3. Germline CDR1 reads MNHNY; CDR2 reads SVGAGI (reference sequence). The CDR3 nucleotides read TGTGCCAGCAGTTACGTGACAGGATACGAGCAGTACTTC. The encoded protein is CASSYVTGYEQYF.

This chain connects TRBV25-1 to TRBJ1-5, with 7 bases that match TRBD1. The length of the CDR3 is 15 residues. From germline, CDR1 is MGHDK and CDR2 SYGVNS. Trimming took 3 bases from V and 2 from J; bases not matched to a gene: 4. This CDR3 is CASSEEGAGNQPQHF. As DNA, the CDR3 is TGTGCCAGCAGTGAGGAGGGGGCGGGCAATCAGCCCCAGCATTTT.

The chain links TRBV10-3 to TRBJ1-1; 7 nucleotides match TRBD1. V was clipped by 8 bases and J by 1 base; unmatched bases: 7. This CDR3 has 14 amino acids. Germline-derived CDR1 and CDR2 are ENHRY and SYGVKD. The CDR3 nucleotides are TGTGCCATCCAACCCGACAGGGAGAACACTGAAGCTTTCTTT. This translates into CAIQPDRENTEAFF.

A remark on this clone: A junction end diverges from the germline sequence, so it may reflect a read error. This chain links TRBV7-2 with TRBJ1-1; D possibly corresponds to TRBD1 (5 bases). This CDR3 contains 13 residues. Per germline, CDR1 SGHTA and CDR2 FQGNSA. The CDR3 DNA sequence: TGTGCCAGCAGCTCCGGGACGGGAGGTCGAGTGATCTTT. Its protein product is CASSSGTGGRVIF.

The chain couples TRBV10-2 to TRBJ2-5, with D possibly being TRBD2 (5 bases). CDR3 length: 15 residues. CDR1 is WSHSY, CDR2 SAAADI, per germline. V was pared by 2 bases and J by 5 bases, with 15 bases between. CDR3 sequence: CASSEGEQGIETQYF. As DNA, the CDR3 is TGCGCCAGCAGTGAGGGGGAGCAAGGGATTGAGACCCAGTACTTC.

The chain joins TRBV9 to TRBJ1-3; the match to TRBD1 covers 9 bases. Germline V gives CDR1 SGDLS, CDR2 YYNGEE. The junction had 6 bases not matched to a gene; V was cut back by 3 bases and J by 8 bases. The CDR3 runs 14 residues. CDR3 in DNA: TGTGCCAGCAGCGCACAGGGGGCGTCGGACACCATATATTTT. Protein product: CASSAQGASDTIYF.

This clone was seen a handful of times. The chain joins TRBV27 to TRBJ1-3, with a possible D match to TRBD1 (5 bases). Germline V gene sequence: CDR1 MNHEY, CDR2 SMNVEV (reference sequence). V lost 6 bases and J lost 0, with 9 bases in between. This CDR3 contains 14 residues. CDR3 region: CASRPTGSGNTIYF. The CDR3 DNA sequence: TGTGCCAGCAGACCTACAGGCTCTGGAAACACCATATATTTT.

V is TRBV12-5 and J is TRBJ2-1; the match to TRBD1 covers 8 bases. Germline assignment: CDR1 LGHNT and CDR2 FRNRAP. The CDR3 covers 17 residues. Germline trimming cut 0 bases from V and 6 bases from J; bases unmatched to any gene: 10. The CDR3 here is CASGLVSQGAFVNEQFF. The CDR3 DNA follows: TGTGCTAGTGGTTTGGTAAGTCAGGGGGCCTTCGTCAATGAGCAGTTCTTC.

The chain links TRBV15 to TRBJ2-3; 8 bases match TRBD1. This CDR3 is 16 amino acids long. In germline, CDR1 is LNHNV, CDR2 YYDKDF (reference sequence). Trimming at V came to 0 bases and at J to 2 bases, leaving 4 bases not matched to a gene. CDR3 DNA sequence: TGTGCCACCAGCAGAGATCGACAGGGGTACACAGATACGCAGTATTTT. Protein sequence: CATSRDRQGYTDTQYF.

The genes are TRBV20-1 and TRBJ1-2; perhaps TRBD1 as D (5 bases). CDR3 length: 10 amino acids. Trimming removed 5 bases from V and 8 bases from J, with 9 bases in between. CDR1 DFQATT and CDR2 SNEGSKA come from the germline V gene (reference sequence). CDR3 in DNA: TGCAGTGCTTGGCAGGGAGGCTACACCTTC. This translates into CSAWQGGYTF.

V and J are TRBV14 and TRBJ1-2; D uncertain. The germline V gene has CDR1 SGHDN and CDR2 FVKESK. V gave up 2 bases and J gave up 3 bases, with 7 bases separating them. The CDR3 loop spans 13 amino acids. This CDR3 is CASSQYQDYGYTF. CDR3 nucleotides: TGTGCCAGCAGCCAATATCAGGACTATGGCTACACCTTC.